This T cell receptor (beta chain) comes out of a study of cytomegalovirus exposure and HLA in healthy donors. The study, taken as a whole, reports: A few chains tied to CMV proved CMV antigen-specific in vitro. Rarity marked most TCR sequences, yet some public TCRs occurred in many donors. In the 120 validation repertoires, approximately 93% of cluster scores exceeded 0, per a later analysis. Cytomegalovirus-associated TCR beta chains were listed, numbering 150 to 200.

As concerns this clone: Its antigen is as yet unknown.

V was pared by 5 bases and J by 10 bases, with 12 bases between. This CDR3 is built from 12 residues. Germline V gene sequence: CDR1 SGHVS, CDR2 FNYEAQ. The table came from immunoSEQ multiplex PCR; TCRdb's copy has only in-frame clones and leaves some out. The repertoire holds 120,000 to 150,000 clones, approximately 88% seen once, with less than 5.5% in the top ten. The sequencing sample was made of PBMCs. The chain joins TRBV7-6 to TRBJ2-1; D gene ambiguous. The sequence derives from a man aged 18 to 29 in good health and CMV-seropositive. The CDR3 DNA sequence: TGTGCCAGCAGCCGTCTGGGTAGCGAGCAGTTCTTC. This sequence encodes CASSRLGSEQFF.